The entry below gives a single TCR beta chain sequence along with its context. This sample was included in a study of monozygotic twins with inflammatory bowel disease. After re-calling the 5' RACE reads, TCRdb lists one entry per CDR3 protein, DNA absent. The record lists about 210,000 distinct CDR3 sequences, of which the ten most abundant hold approximately 1.6%. Germline-derived CDR1 and CDR2 are SEHNR and FQNEAQ (reference sequence). CDR3 length: 14 residues. This rearrangement joins TRBV7-9 to TRBJ2-1; TCRdb outputs TRBD1, but without DNA this stays unchecked. Source material: blood. This receptor was identified in a human donor with ulcerative colitis or Crohn's disease, or a healthy co-twin of an affected twin (not recorded which). The CDR3 loop reads CASSLEGKPNEQFF.